The present T cell receptor (beta chain) was sequenced within a study of T cells in Graves' hyperthyroidism and ophthalmopathy. Amplification of TCR beta CDR3 regions was performed using RNA transcripts as template. The HTBI primer set drove a first-round RT-PCR of the TCR CDR3. TCRdb itself ran the multiplex PCR reads through MiXCR, one entry per CDR3 protein. The sample lists approximately 640,000 distinct CDR3 sequences, 15% to 20% seen once, with less than 4.5% in the top ten. Ten or more counts support this clonotype. Its antigen is unknown. Broader study findings: Most expanded thyroid clonotypes above 0.001 also appeared in blood. Ophthalmopathy was separated from stable hyperthyroidism by a 13 V-J model.

Newly diagnosed hyperthyroidism, duration under 2 months, in patients aged 18 to 65. The sequenced sample consisted of blood. The clonotype comes from a woman between 25 and 40 years old with Graves' hyperthyroidism.

The CDR3, as DNA: TGCAGTGCGAGGACTAGCGGGAGCTACGAGCAGTACTTC. Amino acids: CSARTSGSYEQYF. This sequence joins TRBV20-1 and TRBJ2-7; 13 bases are a match to TRBD2. Germline V CDR1 and CDR2: DFQATT, SNEGSKA (reference sequence). The CDR3 has 13 residues. V shed 6 bases and J 3 bases; nucleotides not matched to a gene: 2.